The 10 T cell receptor beta chains listed next were all sequenced from one sample in a study of blood T cells in healthy people across ages. It was with a sample-barcoded 5' primer and a J-beta primer mix that a second PCR of roughly 7 to 12 cycles was run. From the 5' RACE reads, TCRdb called clonotypes with MiXCR, one entry per CDR3 protein. This table has about 830,000 distinct CDR3 sequences, 55% to 75% appearing once. Sequencing was performed on blood. The receptors were gathered from a man younger than 40 in good health.

This clonotype was observed a single time. The V and J genes are TRBV5-1 and TRBJ2-1; no clear D gene. The CDR3 is made up of 12 amino acids. Looked up from germline, CDR1 is SGHRS and CDR2 is YFSETQ. The ends were cut back, 6 bases at V and 8 bases at J, with 12 bases in the middle. The DNA of the CDR3 is TGCGCCAGCACGCTAAGCAAACATGAGCAGTTCTTC. Translated, it gives CASTLSKHEQFF.

This clonotype was observed a few times. The chain joins TRBV5-1 to TRBJ2-7; D is unresolved. Germline-derived CDR1 and CDR2 are SGHRS and YFSETQ. The CDR3 extends over 13 amino acids. Trimming removed 4 bases at V and 5 bases at J, with 13 bases between. The CDR3 is CASSNPTSHEQYF. DNA of the CDR3: TGCGCCAGCAGCAACCCGACTTCCCACGAGCAGTACTTC.

This chain joins TRBV20-1 and TRBJ2-1, with D perhaps TRBD2 (5 bases). Germline CDR1 reads DFQATT; CDR2 reads SNEGSKA (reference sequence). V lost 4 bases, J lost 10 bases, and 20 bases lay in between. This CDR3 contains 14 residues. CDR3: CSATRWSERPEQFF. CDR3 sequence (DNA): TGCAGTGCTACCAGGTGGAGCGAGCGGCCAGAGCAGTTCTTC.

This clonotype has a handful of counts. The gene calls are TRBV5-1 and TRBJ2-7, with 14 nucleotides matching TRBD2. CDR3 size: 18 residues. V dropped 4 bases and J dropped 6; count of bases not matched to a gene: 15. CDR1 is SGHRS and CDR2 is YFSETQ in the germline V gene. The CDR3 protein is CASSRGPGTSGSLIEQYF. For the CDR3, the DNA is TGCGCCAGCAGCCGAGGGCCAGGGACTAGCGGGAGTTTGATCGAGCAGTACTTC.

This clonotype has a handful of counts. The junction shows a germline mismatch at one end, possibly a read error. This rearrangement joins TRBV28 to TRBJ2-7; D remains unclear. The CDR3 loop spans 14 amino acids. The germline V gene has CDR1 MDHEN and CDR2 SYDVKM. The DNA for the CDR3 is TGCGAAACACGCGCTGGTCTACTTGGGTACGAGCAGTACTTC. Residues: CETRAGLLGYEQYF.

This rearrangement joins TRBV5-1 to TRBJ2-7; TRBD1 agrees at 7 bases. Germline CDR1 SGHRS, CDR2 YFSETQ. This CDR3 is 14 amino acids long. Unmatched junction bases numbered 4, after V lost 4 bases and J lost 0 bases. In nucleotides, the CDR3 is TGCGCCAGCAGCGTCGGACAGGACTCCTACGAGCAGTACTTC. Translation gives CASSVGQDSYEQYF.

The chain employs TRBV10-2 and TRBJ2-7; possible D gene TRBD2, 6 bases. This CDR3 has 14 residues. Germline CDR1 is WSHSY and CDR2 is SAAADI. The V gene lost 6 bases and the J gene lost 4 bases, with 16 bases spanning the gap. The CDR3 sequence: CASRTRERGYEQYF. CDR3 DNA sequence: TGCGCCAGCAGGACGAGGGAACGGGGGTACGAGCAGTACTTC.

This clonotype came up a few times. The V and J genes are TRBV29-1 and TRBJ1-4, with D perhaps TRBD1 (6 bases). This CDR3 comprises 15 residues. Trimming took off 1 base at V and 8 bases at J, with 17 bases between the two ends. Germline V CDR1 and CDR2: SQVTM, ANQGSEA. The CDR3, as DNA: TGCAGCGTTGAAGGAGGCCGGGACATCGGGGAAAAACTGTTTTTT. Its translation is CSVEGGRDIGEKLFF.

This clonotype was counted a few times. A read error may produce the germline difference seen at one junction end. This rearrangement joins TRBV28 to TRBJ2-4, with 8 bases lining up with TRBD1. The DNA end is more similar to TRBJ2-7, so the J call may be wrong. This CDR3 has 16 amino acids. Germline CDR1 reads MDHEN; CDR2 reads SYDVKM. In nucleotides, the CDR3 is TGTGCCAGCAGTTTGTCTTCCGCAGGGGGCTCCAACGAGCAGTACTTC. Translation: CASSLSSAGGSNEQYF.

This clonotype was seen ten or more times. Sequence at one end of the junction differs from germline and may be a read error. The chain carries TRBV4-2 and TRBJ1-6, with D unclear. CDR1 and CDR2 (germline): LGHNA, YNFKEQ. This CDR3 region has 14 residues. For the CDR3, the DNA is TGTGCCAGCAGCCAAGATTCCTTTAATTCACCCCTCCACTTT. It translates to CASSQDSFNSPLHF.